This T cell receptor (beta chain) was observed in a study of blood T cell repertoires in COVID-19. Sequencing was performed with immunoSEQ multiplex PCR; in TCRdb, only in-frame clones are kept and a portion is missing. The repertoire holds some 150,000 clones, with approximately 90% as singletons. The V gene's germline CDR1 is SEHNR and CDR2 FQNEAQ (reference sequence). The CDR3 runs to 14 residues. V was clipped by 2 bases and J by 2 bases; unmatched bases: 2. What was sequenced was peripheral blood. This chain joins TRBV7-9 and TRBJ1-2; 7 bases match TRBD1. The clonotype was recovered from a woman aged 60-75 years who had recovered from COVID-19. CDR3 amino acids: CASSLLTGNYGYTF. Written as DNA, the CDR3 is TGTGCCAGCAGCTTACTGACAGGGAACTATGGCTACACCTTC.